Shown below are 16 T cell receptor beta chains from a single sample sequenced in a study of T cells in Graves' hyperthyroidism and ophthalmopathy. Amplified regions were TCR beta CDR3 sequences from RNA transcripts. HTBI primers were employed in a first-round RT-PCR of the TCR CDR3. A single record per CDR3 protein comes from TCRdb applying MiXCR to the multiplex PCR reads. This table holds 300,000 to 500,000 distinct CDR3 sequences, around 15% found once. The sequenced material came from blood. Receptor source: a man in his fifties with Graves' ophthalmopathy.

This clonotype was seen only a few times. The rearrangement uses TRBV4-1 and TRBJ2-5, with D maybe TRBD2 (5 bases). In germline, CDR1 is MGHRA, CDR2 YSYEKL. The V end lost 1 base, the J end lost 0 bases, and 18 bases lay between the germline ends. The CDR3 spans 18 residues. CDR3 loop: CASSQVLGRSAYQETQYF. In DNA, the CDR3 is TGCGCCAGCAGCCAAGTACTAGGTCGTTCCGCGTACCAAGAGACCCAGTACTTC.

This clonotype was detected many times. The chain employs TRBV20-1 and TRBJ2-7; D is uncertain. CDR3 size: 13 residues. Trimming stripped 2 bases from V and 2 bases from J, with 10 bases between. CDR1 DFQATT and CDR2 SNEGSKA come from the germline V gene (reference sequence). The DNA of the CDR3 is TGCAGTGCTAGACAGGCAGGTCCCTACGAGCAGTACTTC. Amino acids: CSARQAGPYEQYF.

This clonotype appeared many times. The chain is built from TRBV18 and TRBJ2-3, with TRBD2 identical over 9 bases. This CDR3 region has 15 residues. In germline, CDR1 is KGHSH, CDR2 LQKENI. The junction had 4 bases not matched to a gene; V was cut back by 0 bases and J by 6 bases. As DNA, the CDR3 is TGTGCCAGCTCACCACCGTCAAGCGGGAGGGATACGCAGTATTTT. Protein sequence: CASSPPSSGRDTQYF. The full variable domain, with the rest looked up from reference TRBV18 and TRBJ2-3, is NAGVMQNPRHLVRRRGQEARLRCSPMKGHSHVYWYRQLPEEGLKFMVYLQKENIIDESGMPKERFSAEFPKEGPSILRIQQVVRGDSAAYFCASSPPSSGRDTQYFGPGTRLTVL.

Only a few counts were recorded for this clonotype. The chain joins TRBV7-2 to TRBJ1-2; weak D call: TRBD1 (6 bases). Trimming took 3 bases from V and 2 from J, leaving 13 bases between them. Germline CDR1 is SGHTA and CDR2 is FQGNSA. CDR3 length equals 15 residues. CDR3 in amino acids: CASSFQLDSNYGYTF. CDR3 coding DNA: TGTGCCAGCAGCTTTCAGCTGGACAGCAACTATGGCTACACCTTC.

Many counts were recorded for this clonotype. The rearrangement joins TRBV30 to TRBJ1-1; no clear D gene. Germline V gene sequence: CDR1 GTSNPN, CDR2 SVGIG (reference sequence). Trimming took off 4 bases at V and 1 base at J, with 10 bases between the two ends. The CDR3 extends over 13 amino acids. In nucleotides, the CDR3 is TGTGCCTGGAAGGGAGTAGGGAACACTGAAGCTTTCTTT. Protein product: CAWKGVGNTEAFF.

This clonotype has more than one count but fewer than ten. The V gene is TRBV15, the J gene TRBJ2-7; TRBD2 might be the D (5 bases). The CDR3 loop spans 15 amino acids. The germline CDR1 and CDR2 sequences are LNHNV and YYDKDF (reference sequence). With 0 bases removed from V and 2 bases from J, the gap between germline ends came to 11 bases. The chain's CDR3 is CATSRDNREPYEQYF. The CDR3, as DNA: TGTGCCACCAGCAGAGATAACCGGGAACCCTACGAGCAGTACTTC.

V gene TRBV11-2 combines with J gene TRBJ1-6; D possibly corresponds to TRBD1 (6 bases). Germline V gene lookup returns CDR1 SGHAT and CDR2 FQNNGV. There are 16 residues in the CDR3. Trimming stripped 4 bases from V and 0 bases from J, with 10 bases between. This CDR3 reads CASSYRTVSYNSPLHF. CDR3 DNA: TGTGCCAGCAGCTATCGGACAGTCTCCTATAATTCACCCCTCCACTTT.

This clonotype was recorded at least ten times. This sequence joins TRBV20-1 and TRBJ2-2, with 12 bases lining up with TRBD2. This CDR3 comprises 21 residues. Germline lookup yields CDR1 DFQATT and CDR2 SNEGSKA (reference sequence). Trimming took 0 bases from V and 4 from J; bases not matched to a gene: 18. CDR3 residues: CSARDPASGRGPPPTTGELFF. The CDR3 coding sequence is TGCAGTGCTAGAGATCCGGCTAGCGGGAGGGGACCTCCCCCGACCACCGGGGAGCTGTTTTTT.

This sequence joins TRBV2 and TRBJ2-5, with 11 bases identical to TRBD2. From germline, CDR1 is SNHLY and CDR2 FYNNEI. Germline trimming cut 6 bases from V and 5 bases from J; bases unmatched to any gene: 14. The CDR3 length is 17 residues. The CDR3 sequence: CASRGPTSGSWSETQYF. The CDR3 coding sequence is TGTGCCAGCAGGGGGCCCACTAGCGGGAGTTGGTCGGAGACCCAGTACTTC. The complete variable domain, with remaining parts taken from reference TRBV2 and TRBJ2-5, reads EPEVTQTPSHQVTQMGQEVILRCVPISNHLYFYWYRQILGQKVEFLVSFYNNEISEKSEIFDDQFSVERPDGSNFTLKIRSTKLEDSAMYFCASRGPTSGSWSETQYFGPGTRLLVL.

At least ten counts were recorded for this clonotype. The chain couples TRBV5-1 to TRBJ2-7; the D gene could be TRBD1 or TRBD2 (6 bases each). V lost 3 bases to trimming and J lost 5 bases, with 18 bases between them. The CDR3 is 15 amino acids. CDR1 is SGHRS and CDR2 is YFSETQ in the germline V gene. The CDR3 region has the DNA TGCGCCAGCAGCTCCCCGGGGGCCAGGGAACACGAGCAGTACTTC. Its protein is CASSSPGAREHEQYF.

This clonotype was picked up a small number of times. DNA for the CDR3: TGTGCCAGCAGCTATGTAGCGGCCGCCTACAATGAGCAGTTCTTC. It translates to CASSYVAAAYNEQFF. The chain couples TRBV7-2 to TRBJ2-1; maybe TRBD2 (6 bases). The CDR3 totals 15 residues. In germline, CDR1 is SGHTA, CDR2 FQGNSA. V dropped 4 bases and J dropped 2 bases, with 12 bases sitting between them. The full variable domain, completed using reference TRBV7-2 and TRBJ2-1, is GAGVSQSPSNKVTEKGKDVELRCDPISGHTALYWYRQSLGQGLEFLIYFQGNSAPDKSGLPSDRFSAERTGGSVSTLTIQRTQQEDSAVYLCASSYVAAAYNEQFFGPGTRLTVL.

As to this clonotype: This may be a read error: a much more frequent sequence differs by one nucleotide. The CDR3 does not end in the conserved phenylalanine or tryptophan, so this is likely a read error. The gene calls are TRBV18 and TRBJ2-7; D is unresolved. CDR3 length equals 14 residues. V lost 0 bases to trimming and J lost 0 bases, with 6 bases between them. Germline V gene sequence: CDR1 KGHSH, CDR2 LQKENI. CDR3 sequence reads: CASSPPANSYEQYL. CDR3 coding DNA: TGTGCCAGCTCACCACCGGCAAACTCCTACGAGCAGTACCTC.

The sample holds many counts of this clonotype. The J gene is TRBJ2-2, the V gene TRBV5-1, with 9 positions matching TRBD2. CDR3 length: 16 amino acids. The germline V gene has CDR1 SGHRS and CDR2 YFSETQ. V was pared by 0 bases and J by 4 bases, with 4 bases of the junction left unmatched. As DNA, the CDR3 is TGCGCCAGCAGCTTGGACGGCGGGAGGGCCACCGGGGAGCTGTTTTTT. Its protein is CASSLDGGRATGELFF.

The chain employs TRBV6-5 and TRBJ2-3; no definite D call. The germline V and J ends were trimmed by 4 bases and 6 bases, with 14 bases remaining between them. Germline V gene data show CDR1 as MNHEY and CDR2 as SVGAGI. The CDR3 sequence is 14 residues long. CDR3: CASSSAGPRDTQYF. CDR3 sequence (DNA): TGTGCCAGCAGTTCGGCCGGACCTAGGGATACGCAGTATTTT.

This clonotype has at least ten counts. The rearrangement joins TRBV9 to TRBJ2-7; D is possibly TRBD1 or TRBD2 (5 bases each). The CDR3 loop spans 16 amino acids. Germline-derived CDR1 and CDR2 are SGDLS and YYNGEE. Trimming removed 0 bases from V and 4 bases from J, with 17 bases in between. In DNA, the CDR3 is TGTGCCAGCAGCGTAGGAGACGGGGCCAGTAGGTACGAGCAGTACTTC. Its protein is CASSVGDGASRYEQYF.

This clonotype has more than one count but fewer than ten. The chain employs TRBV28 and TRBJ2-1, with TRBD1 matching 11 bases. The CDR3 has 16 amino acids. The V segment lost 2 bases and the J segment 7 bases; nucleotides outside the gene matches: 7. CDR1 and CDR2 from the germline V gene are MDHEN and SYDVKM. The CDR3 loop is CASSLTAGQGVNEQFF. The CDR3 nucleotides read TGTGCCAGCAGTTTAACTGCGGGACAGGGGGTGAATGAGCAGTTCTTC.